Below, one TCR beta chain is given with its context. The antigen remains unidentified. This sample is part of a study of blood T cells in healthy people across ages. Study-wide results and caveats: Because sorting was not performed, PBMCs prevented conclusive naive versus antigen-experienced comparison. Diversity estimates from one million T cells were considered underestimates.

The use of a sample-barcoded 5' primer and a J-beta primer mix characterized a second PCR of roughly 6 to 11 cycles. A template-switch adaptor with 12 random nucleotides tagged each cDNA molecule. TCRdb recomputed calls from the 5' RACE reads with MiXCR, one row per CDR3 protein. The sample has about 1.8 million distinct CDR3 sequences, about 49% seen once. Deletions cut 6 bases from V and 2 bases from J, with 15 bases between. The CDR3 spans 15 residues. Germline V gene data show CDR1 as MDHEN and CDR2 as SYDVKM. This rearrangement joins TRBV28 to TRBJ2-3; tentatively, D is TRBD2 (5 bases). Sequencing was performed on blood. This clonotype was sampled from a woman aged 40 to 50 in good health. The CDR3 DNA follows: TGTGCCAGCAGCCCCGCGGGCCCCTTCACAGATACGCAGTATTTT. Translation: CASSPAGPFTDTQYF. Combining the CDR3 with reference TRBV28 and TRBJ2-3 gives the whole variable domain DVKVTQSSRYLVKRTGEKVFLECVQDMDHENMFWYRQDPGLGLRLIYFSYDVKMKEKGDIPEGYSVSREKKERFSLILESASTNQTSMYLCASSPAGPFTDTQYFGPGTRLTVL.